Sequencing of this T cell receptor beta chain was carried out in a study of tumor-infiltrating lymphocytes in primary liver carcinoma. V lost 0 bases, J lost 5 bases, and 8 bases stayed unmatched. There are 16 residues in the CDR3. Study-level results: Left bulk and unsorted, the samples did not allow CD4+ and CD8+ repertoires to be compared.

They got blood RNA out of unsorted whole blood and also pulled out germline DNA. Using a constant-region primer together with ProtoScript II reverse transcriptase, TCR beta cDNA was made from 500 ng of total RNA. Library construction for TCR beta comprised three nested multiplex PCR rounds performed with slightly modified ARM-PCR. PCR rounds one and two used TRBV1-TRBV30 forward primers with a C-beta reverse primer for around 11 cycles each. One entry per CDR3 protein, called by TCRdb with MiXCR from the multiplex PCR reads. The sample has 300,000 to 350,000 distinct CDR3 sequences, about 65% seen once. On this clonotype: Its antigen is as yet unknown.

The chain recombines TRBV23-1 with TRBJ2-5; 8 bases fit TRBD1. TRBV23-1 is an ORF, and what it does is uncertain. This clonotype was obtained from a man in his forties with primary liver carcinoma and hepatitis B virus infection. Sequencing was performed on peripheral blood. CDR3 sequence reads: CASSQSLGQGIETQYF. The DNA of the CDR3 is TGCGCCAGCAGTCAATCCCTAGGACAGGGAATTGAGACCCAGTACTTC.